This T cell receptor (beta chain) was retrieved from a study of cytomegalovirus exposure and HLA in healthy donors. General observations from the study: Analysis performed later found roughly 18,000 TCR beta sequences associated with HLA alleles at 0.05 false discovery rate.

About this clone: Its cognate antigen is unknown. At one boundary the junction diverges from the germline segment, which might be a read error.

13 Jbeta primers and 60 Vbeta primers were used for the PCR. Repertoires were generated with immunoSEQ multiplex PCR, while TCRdb's copy carries only in-frame clones and drops some. The sample has about 83,000 clones, over 60% seen once; the top ten hold 4% to 4.5%. Per the germline V gene, CDR1 is SEHNR and CDR2 is FQNEAQ (reference sequence). The CDR3 loop spans 18 amino acids. V is TRBV7-9 and J is TRBJ2-1; 7 nucleotides line up with TRBD1. This receptor was obtained from a man in his fifties or sixties in good health and CMV-seronegative. Sample: PBMCs. The CDR3 reads CSSSLVGVVGGGYNEQFF. CDR3 sequence (DNA): TGTTCCAGCAGCTTAGTTGGTGTGGTAGGGGGCGGCTACAATGAGCAGTTCTTC.